The 17 T cell receptor beta chains in this list originate from one sample, sequenced in a study of human T cells and chemical hapten exposure. One entry per CDR3 protein, called by TCRdb with MiXCR from the RACE reads. The sample carries about 350,000 distinct CDR3 sequences, 5.5% recorded once. Time point described: pre-sensitization, week 0. This sample's treatment: therapeutic diphenylcyclopropenone sensitization with weekly scalp DPC. The sample here was whole blood, taken in connection with sensitization to the hapten diphenylcyclopropenone (DPC). The receptors come from a woman aged 18-35 years with alopecia areata. Some clones in this sample may be carry-over from other donors' samples.

This clonotype was counted at least ten times. The chain carries TRBV7-9 and TRBJ1-5, with 7 bases that match TRBD1. With V trimmed by 10 bases and J by 1 base, 19 bases remained unmatched. The CDR3 runs to 18 residues. CDR1 SEHNR and CDR2 FQNEAQ come from the germline V gene (reference sequence). In nucleotides, the CDR3 is TGTGCCACCCACCCGACAACAGGGGCACGCTCGAGCAATCAGCCCCAGCATTTT. It yields the protein CATHPTTGARSSNQPQHF.

The chain combines TRBV7-9 with TRBJ1-3; D is perhaps TRBD1 (5 bases). Per germline, CDR1 SEHNR and CDR2 FQNEAQ (reference sequence). The V and J ends lost 2 bases and 6 bases respectively, with 23 bases between them. The CDR3 is 18 residues long. The CDR3 is CASSLMGVAESMINTIYF. In DNA form, the CDR3 reads TGTGCCAGCAGCTTAATGGGGGTAGCGGAATCGATGATAAACACCATATATTTT.

The sample holds many counts of this clonotype. This sequence joins TRBV4-3 and TRBJ2-4; 8 bases map to TRBD2. The germline gives CDR1 LGHNA, CDR2 YSLEER. Germline trimming cut 0 bases from V and 9 bases from J; bases unmatched to any gene: 19. This CDR3 contains 19 residues. The CDR3 sequence: CASSQDLPGTGGFGAIQYF. DNA for the CDR3: TGCGCCAGCAGCCAAGATTTACCGGGGACGGGGGGGTTTGGAGCCATTCAGTACTTC.

This clonotype was seen repeatedly, ten times or more. The chain is built from TRBV20-1 and TRBJ1-3, with D tentatively TRBD1 (5 bases). V gave up 0 bases and J gave up 0 bases, with 12 bases separating them. Per the germline V gene, CDR1 is DFQATT and CDR2 is SNEGSKA (reference sequence). This CDR3 spans 16 amino acids. The CDR3 DNA reads TGCAGTGCTAGAGACGGGAGACAGTTCTCTGGAAACACCATATATTTT. Translation gives CSARDGRQFSGNTIYF.

The chain employs TRBV6-6 and TRBJ1-1; the D is unclear. V lost 0 bases to trimming and J lost 0 bases, with 5 bases between them. From germline, CDR1 is MNHNY and CDR2 SVGAGI (reference sequence). The CDR3 is made up of 14 amino acids. The CDR3 nucleotides read TGTGCCAGCAGTTACTCGAGCATGAACACTGAAGCTTTCTTT. It encodes CASSYSSMNTEAFF.

This clonotype was recorded many times. V usage is TRBV5-1 and J usage is TRBJ2-7; unclear D gene. CDR3 size: 15 residues. The V and J ends lost 5 bases and 5 bases respectively, with 20 bases between them. Germline V lookup: CDR1 SGHRS, CDR2 YFSETQ. CDR3 region: CASRSLGAPRHEQYF. DNA of the CDR3: TGCGCCAGCAGATCCTTAGGCGCACCACGCCACGAGCAGTACTTC.

This clonotype showed up just a few times. V usage is TRBV6-6 and J usage is TRBJ1-6; D perhaps matches TRBD1 (6 bases). The length of the CDR3 is 13 residues. Germline CDR1 and CDR2: MNHNY and SVGAGI (reference sequence). V shed 4 bases and J shed 9 bases, with 10 bases lying between them. As DNA, the CDR3 is TGTGCCAGCAGTTGGGGGCTCGGTTCACCCCTCCACTTT. This sequence encodes CASSWGLGSPLHF.

This clonotype was counted at least ten times. The J gene is TRBJ2-1, the V gene TRBV6-5, with TRBD2 matching 12 bases. Unmatched junction bases numbered 14, after V lost 3 bases and J lost 8 bases. The CDR3 is 18 residues long. Per germline, CDR1 MNHEY and CDR2 SVGAGI. CDR3 sequence reads: CASSYRVPLAGGPYEQFF. The CDR3 bases are TGTGCCAGCAGTTATCGGGTTCCCCTAGCGGGGGGGCCGTATGAGCAGTTCTTC.

In this sample, this clonotype turned up many times. This CDR3 is CASSLNPGYGYTF. For the CDR3, the DNA is TGCGCCAGCAGCCTCAACCCTGGCTATGGCTACACCTTC. The rearrangement uses TRBV4-3 and TRBJ1-2; no clear D. This CDR3 contains 13 residues. Germline V gene sequence: CDR1 LGHNA, CDR2 YSLEER. The V end was cut by 4 bases, the J end by 4 bases, with 10 bases between.

Note on this clonotype: A read error may be the cause here, since a much bigger clone is one base away. The CDR3 end shows no conserved phenylalanine or tryptophan, and so a read error is likely. This chain uses TRBV15 with TRBJ1-1; D not resolved. Germline values: CDR1 LNHNV, CDR2 YYDKDF (reference sequence). The CDR3 loop spans 13 amino acids. V lost 0 bases, J lost 1 base, and 3 bases lay in between. CDR3 residues: CATSRDQNTEAFY. The CDR3 region has the DNA TGTGCCACCAGCAGAGATCAGAACACTGAAGCTTTCTAT.

This clonotype was picked up many times. The chain carries TRBV6-2 or TRBV6-3 and TRBJ2-4; 10 nucleotides line up with TRBD1. The ends lost 5 bases at V and 3 bases at J; junction bases unmatched: 10. In germline, CDR1 is MNHEY, CDR2 SVGEGT. The CDR3 spans 17 residues. CDR3 bases: TGTGCCAGCAGTGTCCCGGGACAGGGGTCACTCAAAAACATTCAGTACTTC. Protein product: CASSVPGQGSLKNIQYF.

This clonotype was counted ten times or more. The chain recombines TRBV3-1 with TRBJ2-2, with no clear D. Germline values: CDR1 LGHDT, CDR2 YNNKEL (reference sequence). With 4 bases removed from V and 4 bases from J, the gap between germline ends came to 10 bases. CDR3 length equals 14 residues. Here the CDR3 reads CASSPRLRTGELFF. CDR3 DNA sequence: TGTGCCAGCAGCCCTCGATTGCGCACCGGGGAGCTGTTTTTT.

The chain recombines TRBV12-5 with TRBJ1-1; perhaps TRBD1 as D (5 bases). CDR1 and CDR2 (germline): LGHNT, FRNRAP. Trimming removed 0 bases from V and 9 bases from J, with 8 bases in between. This CDR3 contains 12 residues. DNA for the CDR3: TGTGCTAGTGGTTTGGTGGACAAAAAAGCTTTCTTT. This codes for CASGLVDKKAFF.

This clonotype has ten or more counts. The chain combines TRBV7-6 with TRBJ2-3; 9 positions agree with TRBD2. The germline V gene encodes CDR1 SGHVS and CDR2 FNYEAQ. V lost 7 bases to trimming and J lost 1 base; unmatched junction nucleotides: 6. The CDR3 runs 15 residues. The CDR3 loop is CASTPTSGRTDTQYF. The DNA for the CDR3 is TGTGCCAGCACCCCGACTAGCGGCCGCACAGATACGCAGTATTTT.

This clonotype has more than one count but fewer than ten. The chain uses TRBV5-1 and TRBJ2-7; D is perhaps TRBD1 (6 bases). This CDR3 contains 15 residues. Deletions cut 4 bases from V and 2 bases from J, with 16 bases between. Germline V gene lookup returns CDR1 SGHRS and CDR2 YFSETQ. The CDR3 region has the DNA TGCGCCAGCAGCCGGACGAGCCAGGGGACCTACGAGCAGTACTTC. Protein: CASSRTSQGTYEQYF.

The V gene is TRBV20-1, the J gene TRBJ2-1, with 12 positions matching TRBD2. Germline-derived CDR1 and CDR2 are DFQATT and SNEGSKA (reference sequence). V trimming: 4 bases; J trimming: 5 bases; junction bases outside the gene matches: 6. The CDR3 consists of 15 residues. The CDR3: CSATRTSGANNEQFF. The CDR3 coding sequence is TGCAGTGCTACACGGACTAGCGGGGCCAACAATGAGCAGTTCTTC.

This clonotype was seen at least ten times. The gene calls are TRBV28 and TRBJ1-5; weak D call: TRBD1 (6 bases). V gave up 2 bases and J gave up 5 bases, with 10 bases separating them. CDR3 length: 14 residues. CDR1 and CDR2 from the germline V gene are MDHEN and SYDVKM. The CDR3 spells CASSLRQVDQPQHF. In DNA form, the CDR3 reads TGTGCCAGCAGTTTAAGACAGGTCGATCAGCCCCAGCATTTT. Combining the CDR3 with reference TRBV28 and TRBJ1-5 gives the whole variable domain DVKVTQSSRYLVKRTGEKVFLECVQDMDHENMFWYRQDPGLGLRLIYFSYDVKMKEKGDIPEGYSVSREKKERFSLILESASTNQTSMYLCASSLRQVDQPQHFGDGTRLSIL.